This T cell receptor (beta chain) came from a study of blood T cell repertoires in COVID-19. This CDR3 is built from 16 residues. V lost 5 bases and J lost 2; bases outside the gene matches: 8. Germline assignment: CDR1 SGHTA and CDR2 FQGNSA. The assay was immunoSEQ multiplex PCR, and TCRdb's table has in-frame clones only and misses some. Of about 370,000 clones in the sample, around 89% were seen once. Sequencing was performed on peripheral blood. The rearrangement links TRBV7-2 to TRBJ2-3; 9 bases map to TRBD2. This TCR was sampled from a woman in her 30s with COVID-19, enrolled during active disease. The CDR3 DNA is TGTGCCAGCAGCGCCCGGACTAGCGCTAACACAGATACGCAGTATTTT. It encodes CASSARTSANTDTQYF.